This TCR beta chain was sequenced in a study of Ad26.COV2.S vaccination and SARS-CoV-2 variants. Study context: As a participant in COV1001, the donor was in the Ad26.COV2.S trial arm. Study results and limitations: Participants in the vaccine arm had higher spike-specific TCR breadth; placebo recipients had lower. After vaccination, substantial breadth of spike-specific CD8+ and CD4+ responses was reported.

As concerns this clone: Its antigen is currently unknown.

The length of the CDR3 is 14 residues. Per germline, CDR1 WSHSY and CDR2 SAAADI. V was cut by 5 bases and J by 4 bases, with 12 bases left in between. Only in-frame clones appear in the TCRdb table, and some are missing; sequencing was by immunoSEQ multiplex PCR. The data contain 350,000 to 550,000 clones, roughly 89% of them singletons. The treatment here: 19 received Ad26.COV2.S at low or high dose, single or two shots; several received placebo; per-sample allocation not given. Specimen acquisition occurred on day 63 following the initial vaccine or placebo injection. This TCR came from a person aged 18-65 years who received the Ad26.COV2.S COVID-19 vaccine or a placebo. The sequences come from peripheral blood, collected in a trial of Ad26.COV2.S vaccine versus placebo. This chain uses TRBV10-2 with TRBJ2-1; weak D call: TRBD2 (5 bases). This chain's CDR3 is CASSNWTGYNEQFF. The CDR3 DNA is TGCGCCAGCAGTAATTGGACTGGGTACAATGAGCAGTTCTTC.